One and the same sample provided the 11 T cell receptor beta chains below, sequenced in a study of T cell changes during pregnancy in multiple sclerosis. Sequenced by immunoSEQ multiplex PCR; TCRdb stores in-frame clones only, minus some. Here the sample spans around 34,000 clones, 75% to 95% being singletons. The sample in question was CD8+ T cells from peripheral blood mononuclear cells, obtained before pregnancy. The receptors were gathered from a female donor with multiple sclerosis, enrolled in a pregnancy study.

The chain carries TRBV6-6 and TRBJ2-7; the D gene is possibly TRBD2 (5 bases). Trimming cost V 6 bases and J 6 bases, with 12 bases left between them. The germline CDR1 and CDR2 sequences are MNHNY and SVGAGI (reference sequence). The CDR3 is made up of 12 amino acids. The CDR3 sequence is CASRDFSREQYF. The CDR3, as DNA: TGTGCCAGCAGGGACTTCTCCCGCGAGCAGTACTTC.

CDR3: CASSYVRASYEQYF. DNA for the CDR3: TGTGCCAGCAGTTACGTCAGGGCGTCCTACGAGCAGTACTTC. The chain couples TRBV6-5 to TRBJ2-7; D may be TRBD1 (5 bases). Germline-derived CDR1 and CDR2 are MNHEY and SVGAGI. V was pared by 2 bases and J by 1 base, with 9 bases between. The CDR3 totals 14 residues.

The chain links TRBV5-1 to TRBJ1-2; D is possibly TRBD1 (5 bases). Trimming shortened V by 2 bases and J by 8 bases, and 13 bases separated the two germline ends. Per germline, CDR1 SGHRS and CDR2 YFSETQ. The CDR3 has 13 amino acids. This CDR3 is CASSFGGEDGYTF. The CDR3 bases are TGCGCCAGCAGCTTTGGGGGGGAGGACGGCTACACCTTC.

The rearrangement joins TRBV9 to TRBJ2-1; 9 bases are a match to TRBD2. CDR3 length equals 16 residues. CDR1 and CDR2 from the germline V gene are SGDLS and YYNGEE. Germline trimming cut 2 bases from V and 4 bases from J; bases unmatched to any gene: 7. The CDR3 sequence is CASSVGLAGRYNEQFF. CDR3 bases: TGTGCCAGCAGCGTGGGACTAGCTGGACGTTACAATGAGCAGTTCTTC.

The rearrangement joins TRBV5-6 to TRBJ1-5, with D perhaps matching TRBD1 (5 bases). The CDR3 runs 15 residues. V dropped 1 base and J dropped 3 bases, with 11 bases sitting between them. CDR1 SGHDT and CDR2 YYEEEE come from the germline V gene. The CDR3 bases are TGTGCCAGCAGCTTGTGGGGCACCTACAATCAGCCCCAGCATTTT. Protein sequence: CASSLWGTYNQPQHF. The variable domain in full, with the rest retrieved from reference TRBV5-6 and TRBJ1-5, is DAGVTQSPTHLIKTRGQQVTLRCSPKSGHDTVSWYQQALGQGPQFIFQYYEEEERQRGNFPDRFSGHQFPNYSSELNVNALLLGDSALYLCASSLWGTYNQPQHFGDGTRLSIL.

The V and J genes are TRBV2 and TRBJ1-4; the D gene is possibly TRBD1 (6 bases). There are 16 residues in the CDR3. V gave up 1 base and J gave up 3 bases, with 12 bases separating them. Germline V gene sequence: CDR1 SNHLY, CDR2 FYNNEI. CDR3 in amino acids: CASSEGDAGANEKLFF. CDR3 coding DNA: TGTGCCAGCAGTGAAGGAGACGCAGGGGCTAATGAAAAACTGTTTTTT.

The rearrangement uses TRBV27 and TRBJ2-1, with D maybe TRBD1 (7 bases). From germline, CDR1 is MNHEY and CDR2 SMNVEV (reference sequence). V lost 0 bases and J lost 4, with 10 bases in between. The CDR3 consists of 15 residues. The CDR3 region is CASSLSTGRYNEQFF. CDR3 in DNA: TGTGCCAGCAGTTTATCGACAGGGAGGTACAATGAGCAGTTCTTC.

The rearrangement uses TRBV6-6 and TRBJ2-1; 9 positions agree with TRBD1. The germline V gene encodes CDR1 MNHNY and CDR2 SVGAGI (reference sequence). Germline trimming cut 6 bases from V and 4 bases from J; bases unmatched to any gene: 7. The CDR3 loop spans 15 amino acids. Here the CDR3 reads CASSPRDRVYNEQFF. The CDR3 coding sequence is TGTGCCAGCAGCCCCCGGGACAGGGTTTACAATGAGCAGTTCTTC.

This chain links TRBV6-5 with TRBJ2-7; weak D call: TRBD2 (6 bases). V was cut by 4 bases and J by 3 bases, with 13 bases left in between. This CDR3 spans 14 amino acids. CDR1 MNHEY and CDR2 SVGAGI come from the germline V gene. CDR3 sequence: CASSSSATYYEQYF. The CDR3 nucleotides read TGTGCCAGCAGTTCTAGCGCAACCTACTACGAGCAGTACTTC.

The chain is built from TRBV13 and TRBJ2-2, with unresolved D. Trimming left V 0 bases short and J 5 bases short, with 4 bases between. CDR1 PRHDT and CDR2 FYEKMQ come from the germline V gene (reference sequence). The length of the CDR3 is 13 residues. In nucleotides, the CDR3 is TGTGCCAGCAGCTTAGGAGCGACCGGGGAGCTGTTTTTT. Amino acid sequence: CASSLGATGELFF.

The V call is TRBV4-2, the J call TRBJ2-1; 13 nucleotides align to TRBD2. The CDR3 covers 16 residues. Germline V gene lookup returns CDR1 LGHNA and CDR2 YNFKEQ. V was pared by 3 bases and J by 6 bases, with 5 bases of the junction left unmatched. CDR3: CASSQGTSGVPNEQFF. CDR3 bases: TGTGCCAGCAGCCAGGGGACTAGCGGGGTTCCCAATGAGCAGTTCTTC.